This TCR beta chain derives from a study of blood T cell repertoires in COVID-19. Losses at the gene ends were 3 bases for V and 7 bases for J; bases not matched to a gene: 12. In germline, CDR1 is MGHRA, CDR2 YSYEKL. The CDR3 runs 16 residues. The authors' processing: Estimates of nucleated cell counts were drawn from the amplification of reference gene primers. Clones were read by immunoSEQ multiplex PCR, and TCRdb kept only the in-frame ones, dropping some. That table is the source of V, J and clone size, and D and trimming were worked out from the DNA. The sample has roughly 59,000 clones, 70% to 80% seen once.

The chain employs TRBV4-1 and TRBJ2-7, with 10 bases that match TRBD2. The sample taken for sequencing was peripheral blood. This TCR was sampled from a human donor in a cohort sampled during active COVID-19. The DNA for the CDR3 is TGCGCCAGCAGCCAGGCCCCCAGCGGGAGGGCCCAGGAGCAGTACTTC. This sequence encodes CASSQAPSGRAQEQYF.